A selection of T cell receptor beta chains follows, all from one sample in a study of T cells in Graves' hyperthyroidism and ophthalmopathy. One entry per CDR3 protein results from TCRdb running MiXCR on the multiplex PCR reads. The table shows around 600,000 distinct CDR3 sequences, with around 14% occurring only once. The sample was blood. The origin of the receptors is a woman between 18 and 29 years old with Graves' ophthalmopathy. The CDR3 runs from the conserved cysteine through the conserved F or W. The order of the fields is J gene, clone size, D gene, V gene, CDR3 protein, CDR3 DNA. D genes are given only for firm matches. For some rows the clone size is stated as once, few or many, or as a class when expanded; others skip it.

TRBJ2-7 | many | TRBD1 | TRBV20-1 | CSAPDRGSYEQYF | TGCAGTGCTCCAGACAGGGGCTCCTACGAGCAGTACTTC
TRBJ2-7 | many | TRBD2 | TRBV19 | CASSITWTSGSYEQYF | TGTGCCAGTAGTATAACTTGGACTAGCGGGAGCTACGAGCAGTACTTC
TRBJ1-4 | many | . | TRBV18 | CASSTGRGDEKLFF | TGTGCCAGCTCCACGGGCAGGGGTGATGAAAAACTGTTTTTT
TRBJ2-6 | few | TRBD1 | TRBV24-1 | CATSDFSGQGYSGANVLTF | TGTGCCACCAGTGATTTCTCTGGACAGGGATACTCTGGGGCCAACGTCCTGACTTTC
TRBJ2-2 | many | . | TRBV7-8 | CASTKGLLVGELFF | TGTGCCAGCACCAAGGGGTTGTTGGTCGGGGAGCTGTTTTTT
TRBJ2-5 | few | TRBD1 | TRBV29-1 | CSSRQGQGTQYF | TGCAGCTCCCGACAGGGTCAAGGGACCCAGTACTTC
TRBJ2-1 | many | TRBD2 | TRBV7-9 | CASSRGGDLYNEQFF | TGTGCCAGCAGCCGCGGGGGGGACCTTTACAATGAGCAGTTCTTC
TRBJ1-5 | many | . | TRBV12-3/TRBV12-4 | CASTAPHSNQPQHF | TGTGCCAGCACCGCCCCCCATAGCAATCAGCCCCAGCATTTT
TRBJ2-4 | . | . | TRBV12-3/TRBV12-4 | CANRVGGNIQYF | TGTGCCAACAGGGTTGGGGGGAACATTCAGTACTTC
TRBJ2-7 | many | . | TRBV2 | CASSELPYEQYF | TGTGCCAGCAGCGAGTTACCCTACGAGCAGTACTTC
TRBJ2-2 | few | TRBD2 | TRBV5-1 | CASSNKAGARELFF | TGCGCCAGCAGCAACAAAGCGGGAGCCAGGGAGCTGTTTTTT
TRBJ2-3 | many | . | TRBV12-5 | CASGLLGAQYF | TGTGCTAGTGGCCTCCTAGGGGCGCAGTATTTT
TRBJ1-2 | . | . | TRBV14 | CASSQAALPYGYTF | TGTGCCAGCAGCCAAGCAGCACTCCCGTATGGCTACACCTTC
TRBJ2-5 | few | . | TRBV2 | CASTIGQIQETQYF | TGTGCCAGCACGATCGGACAGATCCAAGAGACCCAGTACTTC
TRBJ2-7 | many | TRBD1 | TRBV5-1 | CASSHDRASYEQYF | TGCGCCAGCAGTCATGACAGGGCTAGCTACGAGCAGTACTTC
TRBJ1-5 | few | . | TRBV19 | CASSIMGSNQPQHF | TGTGCCAGTAGTATAATGGGTAGCAATCAGCCCCAGCATTTT
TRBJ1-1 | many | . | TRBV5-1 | CASQGPWGNTEAFF | TGCGCCAGCCAGGGCCCTTGGGGGAACACTGAAGCTTTCTTT
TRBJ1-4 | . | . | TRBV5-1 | CASSFGSGAYHEKLFF | TGCGCCAGCAGCTTCGGGAGCGGAGCCTACCATGAAAAACTGTTTTTT
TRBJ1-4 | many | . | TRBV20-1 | CSAPNPYSEKLFF | TGCAGTGCTCCCAACCCCTACAGTGAAAAACTGTTTTTT
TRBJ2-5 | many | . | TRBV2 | CASRSLGEETQYF | TGTGCCAGCAGGAGTCTGGGGGAGGAGACCCAGTACTTC
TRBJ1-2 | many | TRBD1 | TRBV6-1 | CASSQGAWGYTF | TGTGCCAGCAGTCAGGGGGCCTGGGGCTACACCTTC
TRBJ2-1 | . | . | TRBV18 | CASSPGVGDEQFF | TGTGCCAGCTCACCAGGGGTCGGAGATGAGCAGTTCTTC
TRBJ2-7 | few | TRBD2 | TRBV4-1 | CASSPLIQGGNPYEQYF | TGCGCCAGCAGCCCTCTGATTCAGGGAGGGAATCCCTACGAGCAGTACTTC
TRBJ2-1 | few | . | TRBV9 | CASSVETSYNEQFF | TGTGCCAGCAGCGTAGAGACCTCCTACAATGAGCAGTTCTTC
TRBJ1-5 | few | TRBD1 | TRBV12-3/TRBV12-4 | CASSQGAGQPQHF | TGTGCCAGCAGCCAGGGGGCGGGACAGCCCCAGCATTTT
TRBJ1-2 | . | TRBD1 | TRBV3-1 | CASSRGQGSYYGYTF | TGTGCCAGCAGCCGGGGACAGGGGTCGTACTATGGCTACACCTTC
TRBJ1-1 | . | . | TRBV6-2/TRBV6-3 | CASSSSQGAFF | TGTGCCAGCAGTTCCTCACAGGGAGCTTTCTTT
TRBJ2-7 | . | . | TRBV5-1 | CAISFGGQKRGVEQYF | TGCGCCATCAGCTTCGGCGGGCAAAAGAGGGGAGTCGAGCAGTACTTC
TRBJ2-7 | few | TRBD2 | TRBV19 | CASSLVGSGRKEQYF | TGTGCCAGTAGCCTGGTAGGTAGCGGGAGAAAAGAGCAGTACTTC
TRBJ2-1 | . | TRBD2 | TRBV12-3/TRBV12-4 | CASSLVAGDLYNEQFF | TGTGCCAGCAGTTTAGTGGCGGGAGACCTCTACAATGAGCAGTTCTTC
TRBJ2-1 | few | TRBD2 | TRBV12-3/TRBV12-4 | CASSFLTSGRGRSNEQFF | TGTGCCAGCAGTTTTTTGACTAGCGGGAGGGGAAGGTCCAATGAGCAGTTCTTC
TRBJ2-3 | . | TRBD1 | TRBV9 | CASSPRQGANTQYF | TGTGCCAGCAGCCCCCGACAGGGGGCGAATACGCAGTATTTT
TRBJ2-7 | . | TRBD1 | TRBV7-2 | CASSLVDRVEDEQYF | TGTGCCAGCAGCTTGGTCGACAGGGTAGAAGACGAGCAGTACTTC
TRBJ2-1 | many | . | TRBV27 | CASSFVSASNYNEQFF | TGTGCCAGCAGTTTCGTATCTGCTAGTAACTACAATGAGCAGTTCTTC
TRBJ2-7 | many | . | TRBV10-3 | CAISESFVEQYF | TGTGCCATCAGTGAGTCGTTCGTAGAGCAGTACTTC
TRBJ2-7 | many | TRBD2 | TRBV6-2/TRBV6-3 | CASSYGPGLAGVGYEQYF | TGTGCCAGCAGTTACGGTCCGGGACTAGCGGGAGTAGGCTACGAGCAGTACTTC
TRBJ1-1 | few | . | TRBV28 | CASSSYSVNTEAFF | TGTGCCAGCAGTTCCTATTCAGTGAACACTGAAGCTTTCTTT
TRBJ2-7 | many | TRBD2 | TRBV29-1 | CSVELRAGSYEQYF | TGCAGCGTTGAACTTAGAGCGGGGTCCTACGAGCAGTACTTC
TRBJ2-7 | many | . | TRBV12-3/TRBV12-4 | CASSPTAPRNYEQYF | TGTGCCAGCAGTCCGACCGCTCCGAGGAACTACGAGCAGTACTTC
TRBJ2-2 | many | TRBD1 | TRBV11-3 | CASSPGQGASNTGELFF | TGTGCCAGCTCCCCGGGACAGGGGGCGTCGAACACCGGGGAGCTGTTTTTT
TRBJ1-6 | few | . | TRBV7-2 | CASSGRSNSPLHF | TGTGCCAGCAGCGGCAGGTCGAATTCACCCCTCCACTTT
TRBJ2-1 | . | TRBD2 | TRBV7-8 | CASSLTGGSSYNEQFF | TGTGCCAGCAGCTTGACCGGGGGGAGCTCCTACAATGAGCAGTTCTTC
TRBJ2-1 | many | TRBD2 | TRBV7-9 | CASSPGGLAANHNEQFF | TGTGCCAGCAGCCCCGGGGGACTAGCGGCCAACCACAATGAGCAGTTCTTC